Below are 21 T cell receptor beta chains sequenced from a single sample in a study of blood T cell repertoires in COVID-19. Sequencing used immunoSEQ multiplex PCR; TCRdb keeps in-frame clones, though not all of them. The sample lists 150,000 to 200,000 clones, more than 80% occurring once. Sequenced: peripheral blood. Every receptor here comes from a man aged 60 to 69 with acute or convalescent COVID-19.

The V and J genes are TRBV5-1 and TRBJ1-4, with 7 bases that match TRBD1. Trimming at V came to 5 bases and at J to 5 bases, leaving 9 bases not matched to a gene. CDR1 and CDR2 (germline): SGHRS, YFSETQ. The length of the CDR3 is 15 residues. The CDR3 nucleotides read TGCGCCAGCAGGCAGAATGTCAGGGGGAATGAAAAACTGTTTTTT. This codes for CASRQNVRGNEKLFF.

V and J are TRBV7-9 and TRBJ2-7; 7 positions agree with TRBD1. The CDR3 length is 12 residues. Trimming at V came to 3 bases and at J to 5 bases, leaving 1 base not matched to a gene. Germline V CDR1 and CDR2: SEHNR, FQNEAQ (reference sequence). CDR3 amino acids: CASSFTGDEQYF. In nucleotides, the CDR3 is TGTGCCAGCAGCTTTACAGGGGACGAGCAGTACTTC.

This chain uses TRBV5-1 with TRBJ2-3; a weak D match, TRBD2 (6 bases). Germline CDR1 reads SGHRS; CDR2 reads YFSETQ. The V gene lost 7 bases and the J gene lost 0 bases, with 9 bases spanning the gap. The CDR3 is 13 residues long. CDR3 amino acids: CASGGLSTDTQYF. The CDR3 DNA reads as TGCGCCAGCGGGGGGTTGAGCACAGATACGCAGTATTTT.

CDR3 sequence: CASSLETESPLHF. The DNA of the CDR3 is TGTGCCAGCAGCTTAGAGACTGAGTCACCCCTCCACTTT. This chain joins TRBV7-2 and TRBJ1-6; the D is unclear. The CDR3 length is 13 residues. Germline CDR1 reads SGHTA; CDR2 reads FQGNSA. V lost 1 base, J lost 10 bases, and 8 bases lay in between.

The CDR3 region is CARSLRGPDYSPLHF. The CDR3 nucleotides read TGTGCCAGAAGCCTCAGGGGGCCGGACTATTCACCCCTCCACTTT. The chain joins TRBV5-3 to TRBJ1-6; TRBD1 aligns across 8 bases. TRBV5-3 is sorted into the ORF group, with uncertain function. The CDR3 loop spans 15 amino acids. V lost 4 bases to trimming and J lost 8 bases; unmatched junction nucleotides: 8.

The chain is built from TRBV19 and TRBJ1-5; a possible D gene is TRBD1 (5 bases). CDR1 and CDR2 from the germline V gene are LNHDA and SQIVND (reference sequence). The CDR3 totals 18 residues. Trimming pared 5 bases from V and 0 bases from J, leaving 20 bases between. The CDR3 region is CASSHDSLGPYSNQPQHF. Written as DNA, the CDR3 is TGTGCCAGTAGTCACGACAGCCTGGGCCCCTATAGCAATCAGCCCCAGCATTTT.

J is TRBJ1-6 and V is TRBV6-5, with D unclear. Germline CDR1 MNHEY, CDR2 SVGAGI. This CDR3 comprises 15 residues. Between the trimmed V and J ends, which lost 0 bases and 7 bases, there was a span of 10 bases. Here the CDR3 reads CASSYSRVSNSPLHF. DNA of the CDR3: TGTGCCAGCAGTTACTCGAGGGTTTCCAATTCACCCCTCCACTTT.

V and J are TRBV19 and TRBJ1-1; TRBD1 agrees at 7 bases. V lost 4 bases and J lost 4; bases outside the gene matches: 9. In germline, CDR1 is LNHDA, CDR2 SQIVND (reference sequence). The CDR3 length is 15 residues. The CDR3 DNA reads TGTGCCAGTAGTAAAGTGACAGGGTGGAGCACTGAAGCTTTCTTT. Translating it yields CASSKVTGWSTEAFF.

The rearrangement links TRBV6-5 to TRBJ1-5; D perhaps matches TRBD1 (5 bases). CDR1 is MNHEY, CDR2 SVGAGI, per germline. Trimming removed 6 bases from V and 4 bases from J, with 16 bases in between. This CDR3 is 15 amino acids long. The CDR3 region has the DNA TGTGCCAGCAGGAAGAACGACAGCCCTAATCAGCCCCAGCATTTT. Translated: CASRKNDSPNQPQHF.

The rearrangement uses TRBV19 and TRBJ2-7, with TRBD1 identical over 8 bases. The CDR3 runs to 15 residues. In germline, CDR1 is LNHDA, CDR2 SQIVND (reference sequence). The junction had 7 bases not matched to a gene; V was cut back by 3 bases and J by 3 bases. Written as DNA, the CDR3 is TGTGCCAGTAGTATCCGACAGGGGACTTTCTACGAGCAGTACTTC. Residues: CASSIRQGTFYEQYF.

The V and J genes are TRBV13 and TRBJ1-4; TRBD1 might be the D (6 bases). The V end was cut by 6 bases, the J end by 7 bases, with 21 bases between. Germline CDR1 is PRHDT and CDR2 is FYEKMQ (reference sequence). The CDR3 is made up of 16 amino acids. The CDR3 loop reads CASRRGAGAMGEKLFF. CDR3 bases: TGTGCCAGCAGACGGGGCGCGGGGGCGATGGGTGAAAAACTGTTTTTT.

The chain employs TRBV4-2 and TRBJ2-7, with TRBD2 matching over 8 bases. The trim removed 2 bases at V and 2 bases at J, leaving 8 bases unmatched. CDR3 length equals 16 residues. Germline lookup yields CDR1 LGHNA and CDR2 YNFKEQ. In DNA form, the CDR3 reads TGTGCCAGCAGCCAAATGGATGGCGGGGGGACCTACGAGCAGTACTTC. It is translated as CASSQMDGGGTYEQYF.

This rearrangement joins TRBV3-1 (or the pseudogene TRBV3-2) to TRBJ1-1; 7 bases align to TRBD1. Germline-derived CDR1 and CDR2 are LGHDT and YNNKEL (reference sequence). After removal of 3 bases from V and 8 bases from J, the junction contained 12 bases not matched to a gene. The CDR3 totals 15 residues. The CDR3 DNA sequence: TGTGCCAGCAGCCAGCCGACAGGGATGAAGGGCGAAGCTTTCTTT. Amino acid sequence: CASSQPTGMKGEAFF.

The gene calls are TRBV7-9 and TRBJ2-2, with TRBD2 identical over 14 bases. CDR3 length: 16 residues. The V segment lost 4 bases and the J segment 6 bases; nucleotides outside the gene matches: 4. In germline, CDR1 is SEHNR, CDR2 FQNEAQ (reference sequence). Written as DNA, the CDR3 is TGTGCCAGCAGCTGGGGGACTAGCGGGGGCCCCGGGGAGCTGTTTTTT. It translates to CASSWGTSGGPGELFF.

The V and J genes are TRBV7-8 and TRBJ1-2; the D gene is possibly TRBD1 (6 bases). Germline-derived CDR1 and CDR2 are SGHVS and FQNEAQ. V dropped 4 bases and J dropped 6 bases, with 24 bases sitting between them. There are 17 residues in the CDR3. The CDR3 DNA reads TGTGCCAGCAGCTCCAATAGCCCCCAGGGGCGGGTGGATGGCTACACCTTC. It translates to CASSSNSPQGRVDGYTF. The complete variable domain, with remaining parts taken from reference TRBV7-8 and TRBJ1-2, reads GAGVSQSPRYKVAKRGQDVALRCDPISGHVSLFWYQQALGQGPEFLTYFQNEAQLDKSGLPSDRFFAERPEGSVSTLKIQRTQQEDSAVYLCASSSNSPQGRVDGYTFGSGTRLTVV.

This clone was recorded once. The chain is built from TRBV7-3 and TRBJ2-1, with 9 nucleotides matching TRBD1. This CDR3 has 16 residues. With 5 bases clipped from V and 6 bases from J, the junction kept 11 bases outside the gene matches. The germline V gene has CDR1 SGHTA and CDR2 FQGTGA. DNA for the CDR3: TGTGCCAGCAGCCGACTACCGGGACAGGGTGGCAATGAGCAGTTCTTC. Its protein product is CASSRLPGQGGNEQFF.

This chain links TRBV5-6 with TRBJ2-3; D perhaps matches TRBD1 (5 bases). This CDR3 is 15 amino acids long. Germline values: CDR1 SGHDT, CDR2 YYEEEE. V gave up 1 base and J gave up 6 bases, with 15 bases separating them. CDR3 in DNA: TGTGCCAGCAGCTTGAGGCAGACAGTATCGGATACGCAGTATTTT. Protein sequence: CASSLRQTVSDTQYF.

This chain connects TRBV5-3 to TRBJ2-1; the match to TRBD2 covers 7 bases. TRBV5-3 is an open reading frame, and its role is uncertain. The CDR3 contains 16 residues. Trimming took 1 base from V and 0 from J; bases not matched to a gene: 4. Here the CDR3 DNA reads TGTGCCAGAAGCTTGCAGCGGGACCCCTCCTACAATGAGCAGTTCTTC. Encoded protein: CARSLQRDPSYNEQFF.

The V and J genes are TRBV27 and TRBJ2-4, with 9 bases that match TRBD1. The germline V gene encodes CDR1 MNHEY and CDR2 SMNVEV (reference sequence). This CDR3 has 15 residues. V gave up 0 bases and J gave up 7 bases; unmatched junction bases: 4. CDR3 coding DNA: TGTGCCAGCAGTTTATCCGCGGACAGGGGTAACATTCAGTACTTC. Translation gives CASSLSADRGNIQYF.

The chain links TRBV11-2 to TRBJ1-1, with D perhaps matching TRBD1 (6 bases). V was cut by 6 bases and J by 0 bases, with 14 bases left in between. The CDR3 has 15 amino acids. Germline CDR1 SGHAT, CDR2 FQNNGV. In DNA form, the CDR3 reads TGTGCCAGCAGGGGGGCCACGGGGTTGAACACTGAAGCTTTCTTT. The encoded protein is CASRGATGLNTEAFF.

This chain uses TRBV20-1 with TRBJ1-1, with D unresolved. Germline lookup yields CDR1 DFQATT and CDR2 SNEGSKA (reference sequence). V lost 6 bases and J lost 4, with 9 bases in between. The CDR3 has 11 amino acids. CDR3 sequence (DNA): TGCAGTGCCCGAACTACCACTGAAGCTTTCTTT. As protein: CSARTTTEAFF.